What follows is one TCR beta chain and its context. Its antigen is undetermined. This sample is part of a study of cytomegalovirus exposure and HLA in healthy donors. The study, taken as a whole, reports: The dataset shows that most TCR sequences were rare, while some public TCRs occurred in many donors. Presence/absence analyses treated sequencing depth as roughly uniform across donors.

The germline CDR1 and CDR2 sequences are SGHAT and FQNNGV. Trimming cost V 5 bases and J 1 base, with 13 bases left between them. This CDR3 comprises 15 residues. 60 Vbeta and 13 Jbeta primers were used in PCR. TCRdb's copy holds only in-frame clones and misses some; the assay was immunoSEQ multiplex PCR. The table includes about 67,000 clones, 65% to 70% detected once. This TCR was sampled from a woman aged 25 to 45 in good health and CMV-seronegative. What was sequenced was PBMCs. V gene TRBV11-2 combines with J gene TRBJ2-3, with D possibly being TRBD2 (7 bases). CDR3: CASSPGGRRTDTQYF. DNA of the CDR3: TGTGCCAGCAGCCCCGGGGGGCGGCGCACAGATACGCAGTATTTT.